This T cell receptor beta chain derives from a study of T-cell reconstitution after alpha-beta-depleted transplantation in children. Using unique molecular identifiers, the investigators prepared the TCRbeta library. Each CDR3 protein gets one entry after TCRdb re-called the PCR reads with MiXCR. Counted here are around 580,000 distinct CDR3 sequences, about a quarter occurring once; the ten biggest clones make up 35% to 40%. Study findings and constraints: Approximately two months post-transplant, alpha-beta T cells reportedly originated from several hundred expanded graft clones. Surviving recipient T cells and intrathymic progenitors accounted for some patients' high TCRbeta diversity at day 60. The authors attributed T-cell counts and diversity one year after transplant mostly to newly produced T cells.

On this clonotype: Its antigen is not known.

The receptor was isolated from a boy under two years old with Wiskott-Aldrich syndrome, due to receive a stem cell transplant. The specimen comprised PBMCs, sampled before TCRalphabeta/CD19-depleted stem cell transplant.

CDR3 DNA sequence: TGTGCCAGCAGCCAACGGATCAGGGTGTTAGATACGCAGTATTTT. It encodes CASSQRIRVLDTQYF. The genes are TRBV3-1 and TRBJ2-3, with D perhaps matching TRBD1 (5 bases). Germline loops: CDR1 LGHDT, CDR2 YNNKEL (reference sequence). CDR3 size: 15 residues. V was clipped by 2 bases and J by 5 bases, with 14 bases between them.